Included here is one TCR beta chain sequence, with context. The CDR3 sequence is 14 residues long. V lost 5 bases to trimming and J lost 13 bases; unmatched junction nucleotides: 13. Germline V gene sequence: CDR1 SGHTA, CDR2 FQGNSA. This sample is drawn from a study of blood T cell repertoires in COVID-19. Overall study: In each case, the material was cDNA or gDNA derived from T cells, B-cell-depleted T cells, or PBMCs.

In the authors' methods: Cell counts per sample came from amplifying reference gene primers. The table came from immunoSEQ multiplex PCR; TCRdb's copy has only in-frame clones and leaves some out. That table is the source of V, J and clone size, and D and trimming were worked out from the DNA. The table records approximately 52,000 clones, under 90% of them present only once. The specimen sequenced was peripheral blood. The rearrangement links TRBV7-2 to TRBJ2-1, with 8 bases identical to TRBD2. The source is an elderly woman with acute or convalescent COVID-19. The CDR3 sequence is CASSPSGGYEEQFF. As DNA, the CDR3 is TGTGCCAGCAGCCCCTCGGGGGGGTACGAAGAACAGTTCTTC.